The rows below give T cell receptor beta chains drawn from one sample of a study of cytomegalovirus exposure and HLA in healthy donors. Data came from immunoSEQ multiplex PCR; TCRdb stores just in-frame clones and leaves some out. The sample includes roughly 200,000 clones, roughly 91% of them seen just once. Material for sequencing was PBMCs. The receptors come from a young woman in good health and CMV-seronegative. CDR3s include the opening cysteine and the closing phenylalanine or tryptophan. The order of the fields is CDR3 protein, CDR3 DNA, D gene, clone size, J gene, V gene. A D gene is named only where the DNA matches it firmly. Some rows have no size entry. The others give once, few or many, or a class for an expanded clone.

CDR3: CASSGVIGDSQETQYF
DNA: TGTGCCAGCAGCGGCGTGATCGGGGACAGCCAAGAGACCCAGTACTTC
D: TRBD1
size: once
J: TRBJ2-5
V: TRBV5-8

CDR3: CASSKGSSYNEQFF
DNA: TGCGCCAGCAGCAAGGGGTCCTCCTACAATGAGCAGTTCTTC
D: .
size: few
J: TRBJ2-1
V: TRBV5-1

CDR3: CASSQGGAGEFYEQYF
DNA: TGTGCCAGCAGCCAAGGGGGAGCGGGAGAGTTTTACGAGCAGTACTTC
D: TRBD2
size: .
J: TRBJ2-7
V: TRBV4-2

CDR3: CASSLSGQYNEQFF
DNA: TGTGCCAGCAGCTTAAGCGGGCAATACAATGAGCAGTTCTTC
D: .
size: .
J: TRBJ2-1
V: TRBV7-2

CDR3: CASSPGAGVRTEAFF
DNA: TGTGCCAGCAGCCCCGGAGCGGGGGTGCGGACTGAAGCTTTCTTT
D: .
size: few
J: TRBJ1-1
V: TRBV7-8

CDR3: CASSVEREEQFF
DNA: TGTGCCAGCAGCGTAGAGAGGGAGGAGCAGTTCTTC
D: .
size: .
J: TRBJ2-1
V: TRBV9

CDR3: CASSPPRTGVNTEAFF
DNA: TGTGCCAGCAGCCCACCGCGGACAGGGGTAAACACTGAAGCTTTCTTT
D: TRBD1
size: .
J: TRBJ1-1
V: TRBV7-8

CDR3: CASSQEDRLSYEQYF
DNA: TGCGCCAGCAGCCAAGAGGACAGGCTCTCCTACGAGCAGTACTTC
D: TRBD1
size: .
J: TRBJ2-7
V: TRBV4-3

CDR3: CASKNSGANTEAFF
DNA: TGTGCCAGCAAAAATAGCGGGGCGAACACTGAAGCTTTCTTT
D: .
size: .
J: TRBJ1-1
V: TRBV7-3

CDR3: CASGRTDTQYF
DNA: TGTGCCAGTGGGAGGACAGATACGCAGTATTTT
D: .
size: .
J: TRBJ2-3
V: TRBV19

CDR3: CASSLSPQGKGTEAFF
DNA: TGTGCCAGCAGCCTTAGTCCCCAGGGGAAGGGCACTGAAGCTTTCTTT
D: .
size: .
J: TRBJ1-1
V: TRBV9

CDR3: CASSLGSGGYNEQFF
DNA: TGTGCCAGCAGCTTAGGAAGCGGGGGATACAATGAGCAGTTCTTC
D: TRBD2
size: .
J: TRBJ2-1
V: TRBV7-7

CDR3: CASRGTSGRPGELFF
DNA: TGTGCCAGCAGGGGAACTAGCGGGAGGCCCGGGGAGCTGTTTTTT
D: TRBD2
size: .
J: TRBJ2-2
V: TRBV11-2

CDR3: CASSISEVGELFF
DNA: TGTGCCAGCAGTATCTCAGAGGTCGGGGAGCTGTTTTTT
D: .
size: .
J: TRBJ2-2
V: TRBV2

CDR3: CASREWSTYEQYF
DNA: TGTGCCAGCAGAGAGTGGAGTACCTACGAGCAGTACTTC
D: .
size: .
J: TRBJ2-7
V: TRBV6-1

CDR3: CASSLGLTYGTEAFF
DNA: TGCGCCAGCAGCCTGGGACTTACGTATGGCACTGAAGCTTTCTTT
D: .
size: .
J: TRBJ1-1
V: TRBV4-3

CDR3: CASSWSMNTEAFF
DNA: TGTGCCAGCAGCTGGAGCATGAACACTGAAGCTTTCTTT
D: .
size: .
J: TRBJ1-1
V: TRBV7-2

CDR3: CASRGHRDSYEQYF
DNA: TGTGCCAGTCGGGGACATCGCGACTCCTACGAGCAGTACTTC
D: .
size: .
J: TRBJ2-7
V: TRBV19

CDR3: CASSNRGTEAFF
DNA: TGTGCCAGTAGTAACAGGGGCACTGAAGCTTTCTTT
D: TRBD1
size: .
J: TRBJ1-1
V: TRBV19

CDR3: CASRGGVGYGYTF
DNA: TGTGCCAGCAGGGGCGGGGTCGGCTATGGCTACACCTTC
D: .
size: .
J: TRBJ1-2
V: TRBV6-6

CDR3: CASSDGGASGSDEQFF
DNA: TGCGCCAGCAGTGATGGTGGGGCTAGCGGGTCCGATGAGCAGTTCTTC
D: TRBD2
size: few
J: TRBJ2-1
V: TRBV5-1

CDR3: CASRLGLEVKQAFF
DNA: TGCGCCAGCAGGTTAGGACTGGAGGTTAAGCAAGCTTTCTTT
D: .
size: .
J: TRBJ1-1
V: TRBV5-1

CDR3: CASSVGRQGSYGYTF
DNA: TGTGCCAGCAGCGTAGGTCGTCAGGGGAGCTATGGCTACACCTTC
D: .
size: .
J: TRBJ1-2
V: TRBV9